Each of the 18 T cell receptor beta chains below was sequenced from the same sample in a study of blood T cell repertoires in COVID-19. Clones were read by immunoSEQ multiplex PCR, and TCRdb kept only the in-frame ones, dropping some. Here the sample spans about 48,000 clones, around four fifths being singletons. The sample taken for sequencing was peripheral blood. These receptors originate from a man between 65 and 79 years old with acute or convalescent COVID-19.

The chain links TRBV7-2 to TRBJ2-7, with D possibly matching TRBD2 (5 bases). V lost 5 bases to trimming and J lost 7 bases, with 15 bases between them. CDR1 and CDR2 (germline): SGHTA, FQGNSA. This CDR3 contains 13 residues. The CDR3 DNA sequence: TGTGCCAGCAGCCCAGGTTCGACGGGGGAGCAGTACTTC. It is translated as CASSPGSTGEQYF.

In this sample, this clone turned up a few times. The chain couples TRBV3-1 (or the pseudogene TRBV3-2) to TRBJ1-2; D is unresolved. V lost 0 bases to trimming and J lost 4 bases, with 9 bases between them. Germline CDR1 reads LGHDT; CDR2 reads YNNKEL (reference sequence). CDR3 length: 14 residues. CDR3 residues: CASSQDFVAYGYTF. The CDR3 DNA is TGTGCCAGCAGCCAAGACTTTGTAGCCTATGGCTACACCTTC.

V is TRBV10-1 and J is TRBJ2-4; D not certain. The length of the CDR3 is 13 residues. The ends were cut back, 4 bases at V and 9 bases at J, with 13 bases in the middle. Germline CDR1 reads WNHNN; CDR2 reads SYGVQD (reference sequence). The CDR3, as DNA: TGCGCCAGCAGTGTTTGTCCCAAGCCCATTCAGTACTTC. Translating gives CASSVCPKPIQYF.

The CDR3 DNA reads TGTGCCAGCAGCACCAACAGGGCCCTCCAAGAGACCCAGTACTTC. Protein product: CASSTNRALQETQYF. J is TRBJ2-5 and V is TRBV7-2, with TRBD1 as a possible D gene (6 bases). Germline lookup yields CDR1 SGHTA and CDR2 FQGNSA. Trimming cost V 5 bases and J 1 base, with 14 bases left between them. This CDR3 is 15 amino acids long.

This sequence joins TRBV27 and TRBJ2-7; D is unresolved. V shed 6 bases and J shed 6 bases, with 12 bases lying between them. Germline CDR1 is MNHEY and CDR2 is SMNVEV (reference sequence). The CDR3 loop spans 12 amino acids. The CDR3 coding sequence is TGTGCCAGCAGCTCTGTCGGCGGCGAGCAGTACTTC. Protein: CASSSVGGEQYF.

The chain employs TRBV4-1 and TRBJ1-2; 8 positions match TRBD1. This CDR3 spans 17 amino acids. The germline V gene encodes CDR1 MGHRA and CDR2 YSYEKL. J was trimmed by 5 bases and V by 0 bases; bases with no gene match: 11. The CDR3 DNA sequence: TGCGCCAGCAGCCAAGAGGCAGGGGGCGCCTTAGGTTATGGCTACACCTTC. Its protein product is CASSQEAGGALGYGYTF.

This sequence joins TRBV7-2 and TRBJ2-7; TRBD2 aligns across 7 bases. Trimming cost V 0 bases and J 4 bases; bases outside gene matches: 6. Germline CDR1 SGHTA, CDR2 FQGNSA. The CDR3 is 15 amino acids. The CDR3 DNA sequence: TGTGCCAGCAGCTTAGCGGGGGGGACTTCTTACGAGCAGTACTTC. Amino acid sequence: CASSLAGGTSYEQYF.

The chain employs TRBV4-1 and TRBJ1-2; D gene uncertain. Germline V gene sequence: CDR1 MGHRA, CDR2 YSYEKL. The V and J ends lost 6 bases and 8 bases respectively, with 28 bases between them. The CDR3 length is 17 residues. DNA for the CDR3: TGCGCCAGCAGGGGTTGGAGGGTTTTTTCTGGAGAGATCGGCTACACCTTC. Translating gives CASRGWRVFSGEIGYTF.

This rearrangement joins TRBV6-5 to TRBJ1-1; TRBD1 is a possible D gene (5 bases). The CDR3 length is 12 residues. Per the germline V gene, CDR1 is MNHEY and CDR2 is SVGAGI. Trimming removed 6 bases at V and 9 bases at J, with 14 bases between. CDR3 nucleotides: TGTGCCAGCAGAAACGGCGGGGGACAAGCTTTCTTT. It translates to CASRNGGGQAFF.

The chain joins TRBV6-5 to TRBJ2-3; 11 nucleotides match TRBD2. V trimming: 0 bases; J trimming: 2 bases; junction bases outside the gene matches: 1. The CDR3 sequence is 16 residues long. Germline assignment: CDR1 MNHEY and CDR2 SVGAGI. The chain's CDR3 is CASSYSTSGITDTQYF. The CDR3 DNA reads TGTGCCAGCAGTTACTCGACTAGCGGGATCACAGATACGCAGTATTTT.

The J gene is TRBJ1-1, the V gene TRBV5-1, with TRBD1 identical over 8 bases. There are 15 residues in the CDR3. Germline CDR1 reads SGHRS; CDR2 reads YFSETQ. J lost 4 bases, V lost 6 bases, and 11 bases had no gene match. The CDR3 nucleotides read TGCGCCAGCATGTCGCAGGGGGCTGGGGCCACTGAAGCTTTCTTT. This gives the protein CASMSQGAGATEAFF.

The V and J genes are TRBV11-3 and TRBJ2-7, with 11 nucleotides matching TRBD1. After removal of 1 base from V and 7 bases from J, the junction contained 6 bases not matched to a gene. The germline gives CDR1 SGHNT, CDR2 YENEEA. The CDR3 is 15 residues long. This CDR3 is CASSLVGQGAEEQYF. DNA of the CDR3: TGTGCCAGCAGCTTAGTTGGACAGGGGGCAGAAGAGCAGTACTTC.

The CDR3 DNA is TGTGCGACCAGGACAGGGGGCGACTCTGGAAACACCATATATTTT. This gives the protein CATRTGGDSGNTIYF. The chain has TRBV19 and TRBJ1-3; TRBD1 agrees at 11 bases. This CDR3 has 15 residues. Looked up from germline, CDR1 is LNHDA and CDR2 is SQIVND (reference sequence).

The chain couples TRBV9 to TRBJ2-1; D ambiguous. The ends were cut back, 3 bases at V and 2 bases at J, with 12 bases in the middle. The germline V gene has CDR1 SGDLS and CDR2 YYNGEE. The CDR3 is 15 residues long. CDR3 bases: TGTGCCAGCAGCGCGCTGACGGAGCCCTACAATGAGCAGTTCTTC. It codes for CASSALTEPYNEQFF.

The DNA of the CDR3 is TGTGCCAGCAGCTTAGCGAGCGACGTAGCCAAAAACATTCAGTACTTC. Amino acids: CASSLASDVAKNIQYF. The rearrangement links TRBV7-9 to TRBJ2-4, with D hard to call. V was trimmed by 0 bases and J by 0 bases, leaving 9 bases between them. This CDR3 contains 16 residues. The germline V gene encodes CDR1 SEHNR and CDR2 FQNEAQ (reference sequence). The full variable domain, rest sourced from reference TRBV7-9 and TRBJ2-4, is DTGVSQNPRHKITKRGQNVTFRCDPISEHNRLYWYRQTLGQGPEFLTYFQNEAQLEKSRLLSDRFSAERPKGSFSTLEIQRTEQGDSAMYLCASSLASDVAKNIQYFGAGTRLSVL.

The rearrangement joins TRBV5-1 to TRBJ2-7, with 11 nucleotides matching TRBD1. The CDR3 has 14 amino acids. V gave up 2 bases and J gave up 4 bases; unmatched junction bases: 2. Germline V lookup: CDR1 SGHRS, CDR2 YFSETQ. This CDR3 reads CASSLGQGAYEQYF. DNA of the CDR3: TGCGCCAGCAGCTTAGGACAGGGGGCATACGAGCAGTACTTC.

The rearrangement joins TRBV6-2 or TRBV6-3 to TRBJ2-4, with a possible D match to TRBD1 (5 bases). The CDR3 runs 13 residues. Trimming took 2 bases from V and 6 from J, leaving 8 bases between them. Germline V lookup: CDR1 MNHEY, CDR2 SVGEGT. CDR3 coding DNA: TGTGCCAGCAGTTACACAGGACCAAACATTCAGTACTTC. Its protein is CASSYTGPNIQYF.

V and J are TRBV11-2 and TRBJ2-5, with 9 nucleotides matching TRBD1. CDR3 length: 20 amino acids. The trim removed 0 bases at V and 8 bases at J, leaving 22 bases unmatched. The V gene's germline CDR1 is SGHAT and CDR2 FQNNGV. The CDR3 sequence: CASSLDRSLGGQGDIYTQYF. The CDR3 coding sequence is TGTGCCAGCAGCTTAGATCGATCGTTGGGGGGACAGGGTGATATATATACCCAGTACTTC.